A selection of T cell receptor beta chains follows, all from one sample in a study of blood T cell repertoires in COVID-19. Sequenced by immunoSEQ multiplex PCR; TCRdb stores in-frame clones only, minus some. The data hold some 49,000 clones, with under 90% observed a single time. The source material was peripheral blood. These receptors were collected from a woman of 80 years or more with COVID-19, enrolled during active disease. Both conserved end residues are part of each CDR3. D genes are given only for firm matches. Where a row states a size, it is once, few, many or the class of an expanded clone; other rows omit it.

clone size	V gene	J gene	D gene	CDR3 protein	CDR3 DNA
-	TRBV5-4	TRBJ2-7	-	CASSLAGLASEQYF	TGTGCCAGCAGCTTGGCAGGTCTCGCTTCCGAGCAGTACTTC
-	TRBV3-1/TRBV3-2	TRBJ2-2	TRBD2	CASRPSGRAHTGELFF	TGTGCCAGCAGACCTAGCGGGAGGGCCCACACCGGGGAGCTGTTTTTT
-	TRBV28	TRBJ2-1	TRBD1	CASSLVRGPAEQFF	TGTGCCAGCAGTTTAGTCAGGGGGCCCGCTGAGCAGTTCTTC
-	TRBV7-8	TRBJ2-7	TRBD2	CASSSQSGGSPPYEQYF	TGTGCCAGCAGCTCCCAGTCCGGCGGGAGTCCCCCCTACGAGCAGTACTTC
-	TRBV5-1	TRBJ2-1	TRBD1	CASSSGTGFYNEQFF	TGCGCCAGCAGTTCCGGGACAGGGTTTTACAATGAGCAGTTCTTC
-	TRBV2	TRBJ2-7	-	CASKKDRIDYEQYF	TGTGCCAGCAAAAAAGACAGAATAGACTACGAGCAGTACTTC
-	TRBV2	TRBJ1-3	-	CATVRQSSGNTIYF	TGTGCCACAGTCAGGCAGAGCTCTGGAAACACCATATATTTT
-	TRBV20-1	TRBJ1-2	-	CSSLGGYGYTF	TGCAGTTCCCTAGGGGGTTATGGCTACACCTTC
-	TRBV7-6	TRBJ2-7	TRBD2	CASSLLAGQYEQYF	TGTGCCAGCAGCTTATTAGCGGGACAATACGAGCAGTACTTC
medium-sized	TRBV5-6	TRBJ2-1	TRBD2	CASSWTSGLYNEQFF	TGTGCCAGCAGCTGGACTAGCGGGTTATACAATGAGCAGTTCTTC
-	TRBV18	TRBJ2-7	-	CASSRTGTEQYF	TGTGCCAGCTCACGAACAGGGACCGAGCAGTACTTC
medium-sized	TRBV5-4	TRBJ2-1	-	CASSFTGLHNEQFF	TGTGCCAGCAGCTTTACGGGACTCCACAATGAGCAGTTCTTC
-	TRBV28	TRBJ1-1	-	CASSLARGLGAFF	TGTGCCAGCAGTTTAGCGCGGGGGCTTGGAGCTTTCTTT
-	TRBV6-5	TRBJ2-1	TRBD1	CASRDRGSSYNEQFF	TGTGCCAGCAGGGACAGGGGGTCCTCCTACAATGAGCAGTTCTTC
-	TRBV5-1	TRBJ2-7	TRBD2	CASSLASGAGGLYEQYF	TGCGCCAGCAGCTTGGCTTCTGGGGCGGGAGGTCTTTACGAGCAGTACTTC
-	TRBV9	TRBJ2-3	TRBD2	CASSRGTSGMGDTDTQYF	TGTGCCAGCAGCCGGGGGACTAGCGGGATGGGTGACACAGATACGCAGTATTTT
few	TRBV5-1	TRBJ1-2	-	CASAGRDNYGYTF	TGCGCCAGCGCCGGCCGGGATAACTATGGCTACACCTTC
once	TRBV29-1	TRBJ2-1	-	CSVYLNSYNEQFF	TGCAGCGTATACCTAAACTCCTACAATGAGCAGTTCTTC
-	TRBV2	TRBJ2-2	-	CASKGLAMWELFF	TGTGCCAGCAAGGGTCTAGCAATGTGGGAGCTGTTTTTT
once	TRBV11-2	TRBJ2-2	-	CASSFLSANTGELFF	TGTGCCAGCAGCTTTTTGTCCGCGAACACCGGGGAGCTGTTTTTT
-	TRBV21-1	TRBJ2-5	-	CASSKPLAGGETQYF	TGTGCCAGCAGCAAACCACTAGCGGGAGGAGAGACCCAGTACTTC
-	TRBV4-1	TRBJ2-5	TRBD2	CASSQDPSGRVETQYF	TGCGCCAGCAGCCAAGATCCTAGCGGGAGGGTGGAGACCCAGTACTTC
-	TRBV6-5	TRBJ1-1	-	CASISTGTHTEAFF	TGTGCCAGCATTTCGACAGGAACCCACACTGAAGCTTTCTTT
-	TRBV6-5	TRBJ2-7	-	CASSSRHLTYEQYF	TGTGCCAGCAGTTCCCGACACCTGACCTACGAGCAGTACTTC
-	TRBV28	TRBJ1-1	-	CASSSMWGVNTEAFF	TGTGCCAGCAGTTCTATGTGGGGAGTGAACACTGAAGCTTTCTTT
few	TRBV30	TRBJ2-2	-	CAWAVSLNTGELFF	TGTGCCTGGGCAGTTAGCCTAAACACCGGGGAGCTGTTTTTT
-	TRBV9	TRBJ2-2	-	CASSVEFRNTGELFF	TGTGCCAGCAGCGTAGAATTTAGGAACACCGGGGAGCTGTTTTTT
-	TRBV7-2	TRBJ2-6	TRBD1	CASSLRLGQGVGGANVLTF	TGTGCCAGCAGCCTTCGACTTGGACAGGGAGTCGGCGGGGCCAACGTCCTGACTTTC
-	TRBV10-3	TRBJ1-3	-	CAISDGVSSGNTIYF	TGTGCCATCAGTGATGGTGTTAGCTCTGGAAACACCATATATTTT
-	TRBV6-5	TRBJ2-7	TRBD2	CASGLAGSYEQYF	TGTGCCAGCGGCCTAGCGGGATCCTACGAGCAGTACTTC
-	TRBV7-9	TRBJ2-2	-	CASSSIRLVPVSTGELFF	TGTGCCAGCAGCTCGATAAGACTAGTACCCGTTAGCACCGGGGAGCTGTTTTTT
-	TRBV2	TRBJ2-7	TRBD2	CATSTSGGSYEQYF	TGTGCCACCTCCACTAGCGGGGGCTCCTACGAGCAGTACTTC
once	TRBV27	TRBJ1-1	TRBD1	CASSSPGQGGVFAEAFF	TGTGCCAGCAGTTCCCCTGGACAGGGGGGAGTTTTTGCTGAAGCTTTCTTT
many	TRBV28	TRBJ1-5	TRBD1	CASRQGALNQPQHF	TGTGCCAGCAGACAGGGGGCGTTGAATCAGCCCCAGCATTTT
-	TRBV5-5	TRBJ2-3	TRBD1	CASSPGTVTDTQYF	TGTGCCAGCAGCCCTGGGACAGTCACAGATACGCAGTATTTT
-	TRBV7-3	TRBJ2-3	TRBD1	CASSPSLRDRGTDTQYF	TGTGCCAGCAGCCCCAGTTTAAGGGACAGGGGCACAGATACGCAGTATTTT
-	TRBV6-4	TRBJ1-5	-	CASSPQIGNQPQHF	TGTGCCAGCAGTCCCCAGATTGGCAATCAGCCCCAGCATTTT
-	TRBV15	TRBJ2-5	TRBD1	CATSTFRQGQETQYF	TGTGCCACCAGCACCTTCCGACAGGGCCAAGAGACCCAGTACTTC
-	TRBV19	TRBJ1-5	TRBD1	CASSMGQGAQPQHF	TGTGCCAGTAGTATGGGACAGGGGGCCCAGCCCCAGCATTTT
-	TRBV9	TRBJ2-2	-	CASSVRTLQGGELFF	TGTGCCAGCAGCGTACGGACGTTGCAGGGCGGGGAGCTGTTTTTT
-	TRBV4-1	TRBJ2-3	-	CASSPGARGDTQYF	TGCGCCAGCAGCCCAGGGGCCCGGGGTGATACGCAGTATTTT
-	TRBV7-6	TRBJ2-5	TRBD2	CASSLGAGGPRETQYF	TGTGCCAGCAGCTTAGGGGCGGGAGGGCCCAGGGAGACCCAGTACTTC